Following are 6 T cell receptor beta chains from one sample sequenced in a study of CD8 T cells in Susac syndrome (dated by TCRdb to the late 2010s). The library was built by means of the immunoSEQ multiplex PCR assay. RNA was extracted with the RNeasy kit and about 0.45 to 1 ug was reverse transcribed using random hexamers. TCRdb handled the public reads itself, with Q25 trimming in fastp and clone calling in MiXCR, and kept productive beta chains. Every distinct CDR3 protein forms one entry, paired with its most common genes and DNA. This sample holds about 180,000 distinct CDR3 sequences; roughly 94% were observed only once. The leading ten clones occupy 0.099% of the sample. The material sequenced was CD4+ T cells from PBMCs. The source of these receptors is a human donor with Susac syndrome.

The V and J genes are TRBV28 and TRBJ2-7, with D possibly being TRBD1 (6 bases). The CDR3 has 15 amino acids. Germline assignment: CDR1 MDHEN and CDR2 SYDVKM. Trimming cost V 5 bases and J 7 bases, with 21 bases left between them. CDR3 sequence: CASSPPQGTPAEQYF. The DNA of the CDR3 is TGTGCCAGCAGTCCCCCCCAAGGGACACCGGCGGAGCAGTACTTC.

The chain combines TRBV20-1 with TRBJ2-7; TRBD2 agrees at 13 bases. Germline CDR1 DFQATT, CDR2 SNEGSKA (reference sequence). The CDR3 is made up of 14 amino acids. Trimming at V came to 6 bases and at J to 1 base, leaving 3 bases not matched to a gene. The DNA of the CDR3 is TGCAGTGCCAAGACTAGCGGGAGGTCCTACGAGCAGTACTTC. Protein sequence: CSAKTSGRSYEQYF.

The V and J genes are TRBV19 and TRBJ1-1; the D gene is possibly TRBD1 (5 bases). The CDR3 consists of 14 residues. Trimming shortened V by 5 bases and J by 0 bases, and 10 bases separated the two germline ends. Germline V gene data show CDR1 as LNHDA and CDR2 as SQIVND (reference sequence). The CDR3 spells CASSSQGLNTEAFF. In DNA, the CDR3 is TGTGCCAGTAGTTCGCAGGGCCTGAACACTGAAGCTTTCTTT.

The chain uses TRBV7-9 and TRBJ2-1, with D perhaps matching TRBD2 (7 bases). CDR3 length equals 15 residues. Germline V lookup: CDR1 SEHNR, CDR2 FQNEAQ (reference sequence). The V and J ends lost 5 bases and 5 bases respectively, with 16 bases between them. CDR3 protein: CASSGRGALDNEQFF. The CDR3, as DNA: TGTGCCAGCAGCGGCCGGGGGGCTCTAGACAATGAGCAGTTCTTC.

The chain couples TRBV5-6 to TRBJ2-5, with D perhaps TRBD2 (6 bases). The germline gives CDR1 SGHDT, CDR2 YYEEEE. There are 13 residues in the CDR3. Trimming pared 5 bases from V and 4 bases from J, leaving 12 bases between. The DNA for the CDR3 is TGTGCCAGCAGTGGACTATTCCCAGAGACCCAGTACTTC. It codes for CASSGLFPETQYF.

The chain joins TRBV2 to TRBJ2-3; maybe TRBD2 (7 bases). Germline V lookup: CDR1 SNHLY, CDR2 FYNNEI. V lost 9 bases to trimming and J lost 5 bases, with 15 bases between them. The CDR3 loop spans 13 amino acids. The CDR3 sequence is CASGRGGQDTQYF. CDR3 nucleotides: TGTGCCAGTGGAAGGGGGGGGCAAGATACGCAGTATTTT.